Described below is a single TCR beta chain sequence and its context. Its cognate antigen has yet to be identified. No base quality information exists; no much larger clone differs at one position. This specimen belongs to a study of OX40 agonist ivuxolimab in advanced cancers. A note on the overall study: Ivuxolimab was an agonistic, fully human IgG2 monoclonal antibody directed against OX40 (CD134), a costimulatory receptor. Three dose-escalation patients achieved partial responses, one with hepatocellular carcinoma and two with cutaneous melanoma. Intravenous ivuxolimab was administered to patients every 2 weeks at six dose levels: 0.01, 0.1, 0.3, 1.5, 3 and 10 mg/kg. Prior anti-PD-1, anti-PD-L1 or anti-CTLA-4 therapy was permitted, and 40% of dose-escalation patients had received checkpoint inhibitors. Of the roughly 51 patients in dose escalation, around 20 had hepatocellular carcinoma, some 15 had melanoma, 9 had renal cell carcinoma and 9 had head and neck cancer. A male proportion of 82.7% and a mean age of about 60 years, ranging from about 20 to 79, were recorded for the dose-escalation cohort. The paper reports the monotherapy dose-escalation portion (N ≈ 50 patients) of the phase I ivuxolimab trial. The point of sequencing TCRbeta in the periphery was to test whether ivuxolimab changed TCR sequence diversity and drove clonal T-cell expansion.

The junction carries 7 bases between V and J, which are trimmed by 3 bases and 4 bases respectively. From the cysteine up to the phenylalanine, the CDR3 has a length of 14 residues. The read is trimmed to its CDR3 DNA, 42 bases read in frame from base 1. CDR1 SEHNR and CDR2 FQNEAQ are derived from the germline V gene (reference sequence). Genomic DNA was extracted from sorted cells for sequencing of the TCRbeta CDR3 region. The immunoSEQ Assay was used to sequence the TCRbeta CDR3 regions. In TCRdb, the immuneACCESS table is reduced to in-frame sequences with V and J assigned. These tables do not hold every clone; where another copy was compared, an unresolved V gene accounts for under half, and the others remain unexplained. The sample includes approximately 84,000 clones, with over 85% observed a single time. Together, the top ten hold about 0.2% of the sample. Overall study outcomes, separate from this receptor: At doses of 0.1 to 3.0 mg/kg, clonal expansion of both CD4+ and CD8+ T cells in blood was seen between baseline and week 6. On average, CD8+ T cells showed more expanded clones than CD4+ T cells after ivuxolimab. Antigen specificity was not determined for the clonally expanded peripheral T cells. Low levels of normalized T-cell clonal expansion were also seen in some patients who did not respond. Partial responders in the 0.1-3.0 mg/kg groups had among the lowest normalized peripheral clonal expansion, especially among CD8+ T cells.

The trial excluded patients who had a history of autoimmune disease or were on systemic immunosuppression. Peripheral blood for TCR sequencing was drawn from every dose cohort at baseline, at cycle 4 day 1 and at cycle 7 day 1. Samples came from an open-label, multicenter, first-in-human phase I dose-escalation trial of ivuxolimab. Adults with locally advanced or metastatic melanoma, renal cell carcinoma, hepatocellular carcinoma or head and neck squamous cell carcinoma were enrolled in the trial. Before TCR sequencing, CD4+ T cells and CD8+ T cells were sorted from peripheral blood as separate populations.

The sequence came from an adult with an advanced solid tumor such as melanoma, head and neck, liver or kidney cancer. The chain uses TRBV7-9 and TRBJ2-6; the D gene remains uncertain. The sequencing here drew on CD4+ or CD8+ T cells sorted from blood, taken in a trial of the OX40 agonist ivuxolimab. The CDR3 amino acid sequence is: CASSFQAGANVLTF. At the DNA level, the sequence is TGTGCCAGCAGCTTTCAGGCCGGGGCCAACGTCCTGACTTTC.